This entry lists 18 T cell receptor beta chains sequenced from one sample in a study of early T cells in non-severe SARS-CoV-2 infection. Each CDR3 protein gets one entry after TCRdb re-called the 5' RACE reads with MiXCR. The table has 90,000 or so distinct CDR3 sequences, about 15% seen once; the top ten hold less than 6%. The sequenced sample was whole blood. Every receptor here comes from an adult who was a healthcare worker with PCR-confirmed SARS-CoV-2 infection or an uninfected control (not recorded which).

There are a few counts of this clonotype. The V call is TRBV20-1, the J call TRBJ1-2; D is unclear. V lost 3 bases to trimming and J lost 0 bases, with 5 bases between them. The CDR3 runs to 12 residues. The germline CDR1 and CDR2 sequences are DFQATT and SNEGSKA (reference sequence). In nucleotides, the CDR3 is TGCAGTGCTAGTTTATCTAACTATGGCTACACCTTC. This codes for CSASLSNYGYTF.

CDR3 nucleotides: TGTGCCAGCAGCCCAGGGGGGAGCGGCACCGGGGAGCTGTTTTTT. It yields the protein CASSPGGSGTGELFF. This chain connects TRBV6-5 to TRBJ2-2, with D maybe TRBD1 (7 bases). Germline V gene data show CDR1 as MNHEY and CDR2 as SVGAGI. The CDR3 runs to 15 residues. V gave up 6 bases and J gave up 4 bases, with 15 bases separating them.

This clonotype was found many times. The chain carries TRBV10-2 and TRBJ2-7, with 8 bases that match TRBD2. V shed 6 bases and J 0 bases; nucleotides not matched to a gene: 7. The CDR3 extends over 15 amino acids. Per germline, CDR1 WSHSY and CDR2 SAAADI. CDR3 sequence reads: CASRGSGRSSYEQYF. CDR3 DNA: TGCGCCAGCAGGGGGAGCGGGAGAAGCTCCTACGAGCAGTACTTC.

The rearrangement joins TRBV2 to TRBJ2-7; TRBD2 is a possible D gene (6 bases). The CDR3 runs 12 residues. Germline assignment: CDR1 SNHLY and CDR2 FYNNEI. V shed 3 bases and J shed 3 bases, with 6 bases lying between them. CDR3 loop: CASSEGGYEQYF. Written as DNA, the CDR3 is TGTGCCAGCAGTGAGGGGGGCTACGAGCAGTACTTC.

This clonotype was observed a handful of times. V and J are TRBV5-4 and TRBJ2-3; 11 nucleotides match TRBD2. This CDR3 region has 15 residues. V was clipped by 0 bases and J by 6 bases; unmatched bases: 3. CDR1 is SGHNT, CDR2 YYREEE, per germline (reference sequence). CDR3 protein: CASSLALAGADTQYF. DNA of the CDR3: TGTGCCAGCAGCTTGGCACTAGCGGGAGCTGATACGCAGTATTTT.

This clonotype was recorded many times. The V gene is TRBV28, the J gene TRBJ2-7; 14 nucleotides agree with TRBD2. From germline, CDR1 is MDHEN and CDR2 SYDVKM. The CDR3 spans 13 residues. This CDR3 reads CAGTSGSIYEQYF. The CDR3 DNA sequence: TGTGCGGGGACTAGCGGGAGCATCTACGAGCAGTACTTC.

This rearrangement joins TRBV4-1 to TRBJ2-1, with D possibly matching TRBD2 (6 bases). Germline CDR1 MGHRA, CDR2 YSYEKL. Deletions cut 1 base from V and 12 bases from J, with 19 bases between. The CDR3 has 15 amino acids. Here the CDR3 DNA reads TGCGCCAGCAGCCAAGGGGGAGTTTCTAGCGTCGCGCAGTTCTTC. It translates to CASSQGGVSSVAQFF.

This clonotype appeared many times. The chain carries TRBV29-1 and TRBJ2-7; 9 bases map to TRBD1. CDR3 size: 11 residues. With 6 bases clipped from V and 6 bases from J, the junction kept 3 bases outside the gene matches. Germline loops: CDR1 SQVTM, CDR2 ANQGSEA. The CDR3 DNA follows: TGCAGCGTCGACAGGGGGAGCGAGCAGTACTTC. Translating it yields CSVDRGSEQYF.

This clonotype appeared many times. The chain recombines TRBV7-9 with TRBJ2-3, with D uncertain. The CDR3 length is 15 residues. The germline V gene encodes CDR1 SEHNR and CDR2 FQNEAQ (reference sequence). Trimming took 2 bases from V and 1 from J, leaving 10 bases between them. CDR3 sequence reads: CASSLLISGTDTQYF. In DNA form, the CDR3 reads TGTGCCAGCAGCTTATTGATTTCCGGCACAGATACGCAGTATTTT.

Ten or more counts support this clonotype. The chain employs TRBV5-1 and TRBJ2-7, with D perhaps TRBD1 (6 bases). The ends were cut back, 2 bases at V and 5 bases at J, with 17 bases in the middle. Germline CDR1 reads SGHRS; CDR2 reads YFSETQ. CDR3 length: 15 amino acids. In DNA, the CDR3 is TGCGCCAGCAGCTTCATACTACAGGGTTCGAACGAGCAGTACTTC. Encoded protein: CASSFILQGSNEQYF.

Relative to its sample, this clonotype is medium-sized (0.01 to 0.1%). The chain combines TRBV12-5 with TRBJ1-5; D is unresolved. CDR3 length: 12 residues. Trimming left V 2 bases short and J 8 bases short, with 7 bases between. Germline values: CDR1 LGHNT, CDR2 FRNRAP. The CDR3 is CASGLSSKPQHF. The CDR3 region has the DNA TGTGCTAGTGGTTTGTCGAGTAAGCCCCAGCATTTT.

The chain recombines TRBV14 with TRBJ2-7; 7 bases are shared with TRBD2. Germline lookup yields CDR1 SGHDN and CDR2 FVKESK. J lost 5 bases, V lost 3 bases, and 16 bases had no gene match. The CDR3 sequence is 17 residues long. The DNA for the CDR3 is TGTGCCAGCAGCCATGAACGTCGAGCGGGATCGCACGACGAGCAGTACTTC. It is translated as CASSHERRAGSHDEQYF.

This clonotype was seen a handful of times. The chain has TRBV10-1 and TRBJ2-3; D possibly uses TRBD1 or TRBD2 (6 bases each). The length of the CDR3 is 15 residues. Trimming left V 3 bases short and J 5 bases short, with 15 bases between. CDR1 WNHNN and CDR2 SYGVQD come from the germline V gene (reference sequence). This CDR3 reads CASSDRQARGDTQYF. In nucleotides, the CDR3 is TGCGCCAGCAGTGACCGACAGGCGCGGGGAGATACGCAGTATTTT.

This clonotype was recorded a few times. This chain connects TRBV4-2 to TRBJ2-1; 9 positions agree with TRBD2. Trimming at V came to 0 bases and at J to 8 bases, leaving 11 bases not matched to a gene. The CDR3 contains 17 residues. CDR1 and CDR2 (germline): LGHNA, YNFKEQ. CDR3 coding DNA: TGTGCCAGCAGCCAAGAGTTCTTGGGCGGGAGGGGTCATGAGCAGTTCTTC. The encoded protein is CASSQEFLGGRGHEQFF.

This clonotype was recorded a few times. The chain carries TRBV29-1 and TRBJ1-1; D possibly corresponds to TRBD1 (6 bases). Germline values: CDR1 SQVTM, CDR2 ANQGSEA. V dropped 3 bases and J dropped 1 base, with 12 bases sitting between them. The length of the CDR3 is 14 residues. The CDR3 DNA is TGCAGCGTTGAGAATCCGGGACAGAACACTGAAGCTTTCTTT. Translated: CSVENPGQNTEAFF.

This rearrangement joins TRBV6-2 or TRBV6-3 to TRBJ2-2; D is uncertain. The CDR3 sequence is 14 residues long. CDR1 MNHEY and CDR2 SVGEGT come from the germline V gene. V was cut by 8 bases and J by 1 base, with 11 bases left in between. The CDR3 region has the DNA TGTGCCAGCCTCAGGAGCAGGAACACCGGGGAGCTGTTTTTT. Residues: CASLRSRNTGELFF.

This clonotype was detected a few times. This sequence joins TRBV7-2 and TRBJ2-7, with a tentative D call TRBD1 (5 bases). V lost 4 bases, J lost 5 bases, and 15 bases lay in between. This CDR3 spans 14 amino acids. In germline, CDR1 is SGHTA, CDR2 FQGNSA. Here the CDR3 DNA reads TGTGCCAGCAGCTCTGACCCGACAGCGAACGAGCAGTACTTC. Its protein product is CASSSDPTANEQYF.

The chain uses TRBV30 and TRBJ2-3, with D perhaps matching TRBD2 (5 bases). Germline V lookup: CDR1 GTSNPN, CDR2 SVGIG (reference sequence). With 8 bases removed from V and 5 bases from J, the gap between germline ends came to 26 bases. The CDR3 extends over 16 amino acids. CDR3 coding DNA: TGTGCCCGGTCTTACAGAGGGTCGGTCCGGGGAGATACGCAGTATTTT. Translating it yields CARSYRGSVRGDTQYF.